The clone carrying this T cell receptor beta chain was seen a few times. Its cognate antigen is unknown. This sample is part of a study of T-cell memory formation after mild COVID-19. On the study more broadly: TCR clusters were mostly donor specific.

TCRalpha and TCRbeta libraries used 5'RACE with constant-segment primers and UMIs. TCRdb itself ran the 5' RACE reads through MiXCR, one entry per CDR3 protein. The data contain approximately 440,000 distinct CDR3 sequences, around 20% of them singletons. Trimming removed 2 bases at V and 3 bases at J, with 12 bases between. CDR3 size: 15 residues. Per the germline V gene, CDR1 is MGHRA and CDR2 is YSYEKL. Study-wide points: Shrinking CD4+ clones resided mostly in CM and EM, and CD8+ ones in EMRA. Clones that shrank (day 15 to 85) were balanced CD4/CD8, whereas later expanders leaned CD4+.

The TCR originated in an adult woman who had mild COVID-19 (a few samples of this study predate the infection). Cell type and time point are not known. The chain carries TRBV4-1 and TRBJ2-3; D unclear. The sample consisted of PBMCs or a T cell subset sorted from them (not recorded which). The CDR3 spells CASSQTGTGTDTQYF. The CDR3 DNA reads TGCGCCAGCAGCCAAACCGGAACCGGGACAGATACGCAGTATTTT.